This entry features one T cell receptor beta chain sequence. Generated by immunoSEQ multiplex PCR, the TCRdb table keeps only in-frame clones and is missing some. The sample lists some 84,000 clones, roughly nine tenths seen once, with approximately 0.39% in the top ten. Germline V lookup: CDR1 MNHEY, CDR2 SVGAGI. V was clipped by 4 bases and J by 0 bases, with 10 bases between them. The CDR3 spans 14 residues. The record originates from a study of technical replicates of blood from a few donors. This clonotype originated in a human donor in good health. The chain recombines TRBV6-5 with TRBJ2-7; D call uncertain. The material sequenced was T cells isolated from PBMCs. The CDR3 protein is CASSFTPNSYEQYF. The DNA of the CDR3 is TGTGCCAGCAGTTTCACTCCTAACTCCTACGAGCAGTACTTC.